These T cell receptor beta chains were read from a single sample in a study of T-cell reconstitution after alpha-beta-depleted transplantation in children. One entry per CDR3 protein, called by TCRdb with MiXCR from the PCR reads. Among about 120,000 distinct CDR3 sequences listed, 23% were seen once. Sequencing used PBMCs, mostly from graft donor cells, obtained 180 days after TCRalphabeta/CD19-depleted stem cell transplant. Receptors were obtained from a male patient aged 2 to 9 who had a stem cell transplant for chronic granulomatous disease, so the T cells may come from the graft donor. CDR3s include the opening cysteine and the closing phenylalanine or tryptophan. D genes are given only for firm matches. Only part of the rows carry a size: once, few, many, or a class if the clone is expanded.

size | J | V | D | length | DNA | CDR3
- | TRBJ2-2 | TRBV12-3/TRBV12-4 | - | 20 | TGTGCCAGCAGTTTAGGTCGCTGGCGGAGGGGGGACCTGAACACCGGGGAGCTGTTTTTT | CASSLGRWRRGDLNTGELFF
- | TRBJ2-1 | TRBV9 | TRBD2 | 20 | TGTGCCAGCAGCGCAACAACCGGGACTAGCGGGATTCCCTCCTACAATGAGCAGTTCTTC | CASSATTGTSGIPSYNEQFF
many | TRBJ1-1 | TRBV18 | TRBD1 | 16 | TGTGCCAGCTCAGATTCACAGGGGCCTCTGAACACTGAAGCTTTCTTT | CASSDSQGPLNTEAFF
many | TRBJ2-2 | TRBV5-1 | TRBD2 | 16 | TGCGCCAGCAGCTTGACTAGCGGGGCGAACACCGGGGAGCTGTTTTTT | CASSLTSGANTGELFF
many | TRBJ2-3 | TRBV29-1 | TRBD2 | 13 | TGCAGCGTTGGTAGCGGGAGGGGAGATACGCAGTATTTT | CSVGSGRGDTQYF
- | TRBJ2-2 | TRBV5-1 | - | 17 | TGCGCCAGCAGCTCTTCCTCTGGTGGGCTAAACACCGGGGAGCTGTTTTTT | CASSSSSGGLNTGELFF
- | TRBJ2-7 | TRBV20-1 | TRBD1 | 12 | TGCAGTGGAAACAGGGGGTTAGGGGAGCAGTACTTC | CSGNRGLGEQYF
- | TRBJ2-5 | TRBV9 | TRBD1 | 14 | TGTGCCAGCAGCGTTGACAGGGTCCAAGAGACCCAGTACTTC | CASSVDRVQETQYF
- | TRBJ2-2 | TRBV12-3/TRBV12-4 | TRBD2 | 17 | TGTGCCAGCAATTTTGGGGGCAGCGGGAGGTACACCGGGGAGCTGTTTTTT | CASNFGGSGRYTGELFF
many | TRBJ2-5 | TRBV20-1 | - | 10 | TGCAGTGCTAGACAGCTGGCCCAGTACTTC | CSARQLAQYF
- | TRBJ2-3 | TRBV5-1 | - | 15 | TGCGCCAGCAGTAGGGGGGACTACGGCACAGATACGCAGTATTTT | CASSRGDYGTDTQYF
many | TRBJ2-1 | TRBV12-3/TRBV12-4 | TRBD2 | 15 | TGTGCCAGCAGTTTTGGCGGGGGGGCCTACAATGAGCAGTTCTTC | CASSFGGGAYNEQFF
- | TRBJ1-1 | TRBV5-1 | TRBD1 | 14 | TGCGCCAGCAGCTTTAAGGGGGCTGGGACTGAAGCTTTCTTT | CASSFKGAGTEAFF
few | TRBJ2-1 | TRBV7-2 | - | 15 | TGTGCCAGCAGCTCACGGACGATCTCCTACAATGAGCAGTTCTTC | CASSSRTISYNEQFF
once | TRBJ2-7 | TRBV7-2 | - | 15 | TGTGCCAGCAGCTCCAGCGGTAAGATACCCTACGAGCAGTACTTC | CASSSSGKIPYEQYF
- | TRBJ2-7 | TRBV6-2/TRBV6-3 | TRBD2 | 15 | TGTGCCAGCAGTTACTCAGGACTAGCGCTGGACGAGCAGTACTTC | CASSYSGLALDEQYF
many | TRBJ2-3 | TRBV6-2/TRBV6-3 | TRBD1 | 14 | TGTGCCAGCAGTTGGGACAGCTTCACAGATACGCAGTATTTT | CASSWDSFTDTQYF
few | TRBJ2-2 | TRBV20-1 | TRBD2 | 14 | TGCAGTGCTAGGGCTAGCGGGAACACCGGGGAGCTGTTTTTT | CSARASGNTGELFF
many | TRBJ2-3 | TRBV10-3 | TRBD1 | 13 | TGTGCCATCAGTGGGACAGGGGGAGATACGCAGTATTTT | CAISGTGGDTQYF
- | TRBJ2-2 | TRBV7-8 | - | 14 | TGTGCCAGCAGCATTAGCGGGAACACCGGGGAGCTGTTTTTT | CASSISGNTGELFF